This TCR beta chain originates from a study of blood T cell repertoires in COVID-19. Turning to the study itself: From the United States, Italy and Spain came samples of acute and convalescent COVID-19. PBMCs, B-cell-depleted T cells, or T cells provided the cDNA or gDNA that made up the material.

The V gene's germline CDR1 is MNHEY and CDR2 SMNVEV (reference sequence). The CDR3 runs 15 residues. V dropped 0 bases and J dropped 1 base, with 6 bases sitting between them. Source study methods: Estimated nucleated cell counts came from reference gene primer amplification. Profiling relied on immunoSEQ multiplex PCR, and the TCRdb table lists in-frame clones only, not all of them. The DNA gave D and trimming, while V, J and clone size come from that table. Of 60,000 to 65,000 clones listed, roughly 84% are singletons. The chain recombines TRBV27 with TRBJ2-2, with a tentative D call TRBD1 (6 bases). The sample consisted of peripheral blood. The sequence was collected from an elderly woman with active or convalescent COVID-19. This CDR3 reads CASSLSDRNTGELFF. The CDR3 coding sequence is TGTGCCAGCAGTTTATCGGACAGGAACACCGGGGAGCTGTTTTTT.